Many counts were recorded for the clone carrying this T cell receptor beta chain. Antigen specificity is unknown. For TCR beta, libraries came from iRepertoire HTBI primers and Arm-PCR of CDR3 regions. TCRdb re-analysed the multiplex PCR reads in MiXCR, keeping a single row per CDR3 protein. Here the sample spans around 400,000 distinct CDR3 sequences, 15% to 18% being singletons. The data are from a study of regulatory T cells in long-lasting Graves disease. Study observations and caveats: Sharing of public clonotypes was greater in persistent patients (around 2,500) than in new patients (about 970). Persistent Graves' patients showed a TCR diversity that was lower than that of newly diagnosed ones.

Noted time point: newly diagnosed GD, antithyroid drugs for less than 3 months. With RNA extracted from PBMCs as input, the TCR library was made. The V and J ends lost 1 base and 6 bases respectively, with 19 bases between them. CDR1 SGHRS and CDR2 YFSETQ come from the germline V gene. The CDR3 has 16 amino acids. The receptor comes from a female donor with Graves disease. The chain recombines TRBV5-1 with TRBJ1-2, with a tentative D call TRBD1 (5 bases). The material was peripheral blood mononuclear cells (PBMCs), obtained at new diagnosis, from a patient treated with antithyroid drugs. The CDR3 here is CASSLKGHPGGDGYTF. Written as DNA, the CDR3 is TGCGCCAGCAGCTTGAAGGGGCACCCCGGTGGCGATGGCTACACCTTC.